The TCR beta chain under discussion was sequenced for a study of shared clonotypes between healthy human individuals. Study-wide findings and caveats: Clonotype sharing among the donors was expected to vary with sequencing depth. Some clonotypes were shared by all four sorted-subset donors, while others were not shared. The non-shared ones had lower generation probabilities than the shared ones.

This CDR3 has 15 amino acids. CDR1 is MNHEY and CDR2 is SVGAGI in the germline V gene. The V segment lost 8 bases and the J segment 4 bases; nucleotides outside the gene matches: 8. Here immunoSEQ multiplex PCR was the method, and the copy in TCRdb shows in-frame clones only, minus some. Of fewer than 2.5 million clones detected, approximately 93% appear once; the ten largest clones hold roughly 0.36%. A note on this clone: The antigen is not known.

The sequence was collected from a man aged 18 to 29 in good health. Some clones in this sample may be carry-over from other donors' samples. This rearrangement joins TRBV6-5 to TRBJ2-1; 10 positions match TRBD2. The sequencing input was naive CD4+ T cells from PBMCs. Subset of the sample: CD45RA+ positively selected. The CDR3 reads CASFKSGRGYNEQFF. The CDR3 coding sequence is TGTGCCAGCTTTAAAAGCGGGAGGGGATACAATGAGCAGTTCTTC.